Shown below are 8 T cell receptor beta chains from a single sample sequenced in a study of blood T cell repertoires in COVID-19. Assay used: immunoSEQ multiplex PCR; TCRdb lists only in-frame clones, some missing. The table has roughly 200,000 clones, around 82% seen once; the top ten hold roughly 9.4%. The specimen was peripheral blood. Receptor source: a man aged 35 to 55 with active or convalescent COVID-19.

The gene calls are TRBV9 and TRBJ1-2; tentative D call: TRBD1 (5 bases). The germline CDR1 and CDR2 sequences are SGDLS and YYNGEE. The CDR3 extends over 14 amino acids. Deletions cut 4 bases from V and 6 bases from J, with 16 bases between. For the CDR3, the DNA is TGTGCCAGCAGCCTCCGAGAAAGGGGCAATGGCTACACCTTC. Its translation is CASSLRERGNGYTF.

This clone came up a few times. The J gene is TRBJ1-2, the V gene TRBV7-9; 9 nucleotides line up with TRBD1. There are 14 residues in the CDR3. Unmatched junction bases numbered 3, after V lost 3 bases and J lost 4 bases. Per germline, CDR1 SEHNR and CDR2 FQNEAQ (reference sequence). The CDR3 spells CASSLGQGLYGYTF. CDR3 bases: TGTGCCAGCAGCTTGGGACAGGGCCTCTATGGCTACACCTTC.

The chain uses TRBV11-1 and TRBJ1-1; TRBD1 matches 7 bases. V lost 1 base to trimming and J lost 5 bases; unmatched junction nucleotides: 7. The length of the CDR3 is 15 residues. Germline V gene lookup returns CDR1 SGHAT and CDR2 FQDESV (reference sequence). In nucleotides, the CDR3 is TGTGCCAGCAGCTTAGAACAGGGGAGAGGGACTGAAGCTTTCTTT. This gives the protein CASSLEQGRGTEAFF.

V is TRBV5-1 and J is TRBJ1-1; 8 bases are shared with TRBD1. The CDR3 consists of 14 residues. Germline trimming cut 4 bases from V and 5 bases from J; bases unmatched to any gene: 7. CDR1 and CDR2 from the germline V gene are SGHRS and YFSETQ. The CDR3 DNA reads as TGCGCCAGCAGCCAAGACAGGGGAGGTACTGAAGCTTTCTTT. The encoded protein is CASSQDRGGTEAFF. The complete variable domain, with remaining parts taken from reference TRBV5-1 and TRBJ1-1, reads KAGVTQTPRYLIKTRGQQVTLSCSPISGHRSVSWYQQTPGQGLQFLFEYFSETQRNKGNFPGRFSGRQFSNSRSEMNVSTLELGDSALYLCASSQDRGGTEAFFGQGTRLTVV.

The chain is built from TRBV19 and TRBJ1-1; TRBD1 is a possible D gene (6 bases). Germline V gene lookup returns CDR1 LNHDA and CDR2 SQIVND (reference sequence). V was cut by 10 bases and J by 1 base, with 13 bases left in between. The CDR3 runs 13 residues. The CDR3 nucleotides are TGTGCCACACAACAGGGCAGGAACACTGAAGCTTTCTTT. Amino acids: CATQQGRNTEAFF.

This clone occurred many times. This rearrangement joins TRBV5-3 to TRBJ2-1; TRBD2 aligns across 12 bases. TRBV5-3 is classed as an ORF, of uncertain function. The CDR3 totals 15 residues. The V segment lost 4 bases and the J segment 6 bases; nucleotides outside the gene matches: 5. CDR3 residues: CARSPKGLAGNEQFF. As DNA, the CDR3 is TGTGCCAGAAGCCCCAAGGGACTAGCGGGCAATGAGCAGTTCTTC.

The chain carries TRBV4-3 and TRBJ1-4; 7 bases agree with TRBD1. The CDR3 consists of 16 residues. Per the germline V gene, CDR1 is LGHNA and CDR2 is YSLEER. V shed 0 bases and J 8 bases; nucleotides not matched to a gene: 9. CDR3 nucleotides: TGCGCCAGCAGCCAAGATCAAGGGACAGTGGCGGAAAAACTGTTTTTT. Residues: CASSQDQGTVAEKLFF.

The chain carries TRBV30 and TRBJ1-2; 9 bases agree with TRBD1. Germline-derived CDR1 and CDR2 are GTSNPN and SVGIG (reference sequence). The CDR3 consists of 11 residues. Trimming at V came to 6 bases and at J to 8 bases, leaving 4 bases not matched to a gene. DNA of the CDR3: TGTGCCTGCCTTACAGGGGGCGGCTACACCTTC. It codes for CACLTGGGYTF.